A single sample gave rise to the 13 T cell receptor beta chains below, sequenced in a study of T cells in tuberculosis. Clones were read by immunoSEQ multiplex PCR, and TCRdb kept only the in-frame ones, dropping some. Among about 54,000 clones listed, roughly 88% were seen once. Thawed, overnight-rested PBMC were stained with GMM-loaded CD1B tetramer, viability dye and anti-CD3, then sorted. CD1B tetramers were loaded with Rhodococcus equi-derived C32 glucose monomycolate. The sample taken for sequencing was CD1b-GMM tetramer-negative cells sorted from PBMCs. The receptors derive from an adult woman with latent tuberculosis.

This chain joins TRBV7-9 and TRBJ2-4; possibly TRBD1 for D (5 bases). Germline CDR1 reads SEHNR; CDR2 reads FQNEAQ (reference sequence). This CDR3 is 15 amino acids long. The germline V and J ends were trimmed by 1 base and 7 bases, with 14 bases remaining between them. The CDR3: CASSLVSLGDNIQYF. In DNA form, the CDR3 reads TGTGCCAGCAGCTTAGTGAGTCTAGGGGATAACATTCAGTACTTC.

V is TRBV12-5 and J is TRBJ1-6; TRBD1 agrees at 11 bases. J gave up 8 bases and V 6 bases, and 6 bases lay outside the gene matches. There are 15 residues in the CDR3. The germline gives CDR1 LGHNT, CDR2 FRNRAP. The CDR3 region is CASGRDRGKYSPLHF. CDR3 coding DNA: TGTGCTAGTGGCCGGGACAGGGGGAAGTATTCACCCCTCCACTTT.

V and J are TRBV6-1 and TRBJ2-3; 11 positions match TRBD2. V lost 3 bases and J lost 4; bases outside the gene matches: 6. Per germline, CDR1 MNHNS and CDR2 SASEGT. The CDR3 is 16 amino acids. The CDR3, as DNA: TGTGCCAGCAGTGAGAGACTAGCGGGGTCCTCAGATACGCAGTATTTT. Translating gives CASSERLAGSSDTQYF.

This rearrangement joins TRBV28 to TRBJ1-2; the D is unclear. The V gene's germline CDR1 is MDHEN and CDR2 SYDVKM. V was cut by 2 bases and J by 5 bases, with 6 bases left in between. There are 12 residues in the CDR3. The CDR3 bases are TGTGCCAGCAGTTTAGCAGTGTATGGCTACACCTTC. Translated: CASSLAVYGYTF.

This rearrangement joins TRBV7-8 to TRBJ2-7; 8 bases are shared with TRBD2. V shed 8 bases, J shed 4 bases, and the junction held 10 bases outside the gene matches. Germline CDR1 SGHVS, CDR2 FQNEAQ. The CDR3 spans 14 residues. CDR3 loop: CASETSGRSYEQYF. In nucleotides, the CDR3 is TGTGCCAGCGAAACTAGCGGCCGCTCATACGAGCAGTACTTC.

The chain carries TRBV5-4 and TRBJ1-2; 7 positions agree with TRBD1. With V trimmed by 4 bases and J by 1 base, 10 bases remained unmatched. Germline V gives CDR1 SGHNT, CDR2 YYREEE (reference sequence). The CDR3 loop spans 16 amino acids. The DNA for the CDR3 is TGTGCCAGCAGCCCTGGACAGGTCCCTATTAACTATGGCTACACCTTC. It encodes CASSPGQVPINYGYTF.

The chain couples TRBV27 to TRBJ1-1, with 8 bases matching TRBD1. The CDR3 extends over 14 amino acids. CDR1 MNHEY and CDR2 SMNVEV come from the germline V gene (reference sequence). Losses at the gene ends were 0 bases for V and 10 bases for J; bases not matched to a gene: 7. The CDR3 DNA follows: TGTGCCAGCAGTTTATCCCGGACAGGGACGGGAGCTTTCTTT. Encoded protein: CASSLSRTGTGAFF.

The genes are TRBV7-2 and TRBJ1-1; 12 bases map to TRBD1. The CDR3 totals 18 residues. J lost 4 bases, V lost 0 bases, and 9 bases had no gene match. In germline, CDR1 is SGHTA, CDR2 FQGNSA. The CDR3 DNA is TGTGCCAGCAGCTTAGCCGGGACAGGGGGCCTAAGCAGCACTGAAGCTTTCTTT. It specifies CASSLAGTGGLSSTEAFF.

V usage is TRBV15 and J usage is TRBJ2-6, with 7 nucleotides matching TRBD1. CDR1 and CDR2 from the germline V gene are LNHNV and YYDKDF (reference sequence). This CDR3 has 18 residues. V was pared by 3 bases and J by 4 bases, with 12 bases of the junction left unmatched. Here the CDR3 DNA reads TGTGCCACCAGCAGGTTCCGGGACAGCGCCGCGGGGGCCAACGTCCTGACTTTC. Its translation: CATSRFRDSAAGANVLTF.

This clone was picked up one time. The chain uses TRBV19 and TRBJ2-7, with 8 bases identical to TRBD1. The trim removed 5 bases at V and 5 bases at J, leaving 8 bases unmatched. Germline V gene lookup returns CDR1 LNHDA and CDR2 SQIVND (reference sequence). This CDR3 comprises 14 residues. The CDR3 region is CASSAGGAANEQYF. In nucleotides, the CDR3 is TGTGCCAGTAGTGCAGGGGGCGCAGCCAACGAGCAGTACTTC.

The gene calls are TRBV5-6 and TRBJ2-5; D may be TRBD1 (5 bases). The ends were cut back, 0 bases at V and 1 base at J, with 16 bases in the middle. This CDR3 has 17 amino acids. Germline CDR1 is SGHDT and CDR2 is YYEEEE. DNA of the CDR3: TGTGCCAGCAGCTTGGTACCAGGGCTTGCAGCCCAAGAGACCCAGTACTTC. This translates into CASSLVPGLAAQETQYF.

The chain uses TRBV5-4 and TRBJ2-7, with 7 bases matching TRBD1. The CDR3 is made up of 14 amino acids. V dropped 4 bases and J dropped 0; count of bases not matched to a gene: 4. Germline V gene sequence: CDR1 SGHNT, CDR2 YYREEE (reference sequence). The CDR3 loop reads CASSLGTDSYEQYF. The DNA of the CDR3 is TGTGCCAGCAGCCTCGGGACAGACTCCTACGAGCAGTACTTC.

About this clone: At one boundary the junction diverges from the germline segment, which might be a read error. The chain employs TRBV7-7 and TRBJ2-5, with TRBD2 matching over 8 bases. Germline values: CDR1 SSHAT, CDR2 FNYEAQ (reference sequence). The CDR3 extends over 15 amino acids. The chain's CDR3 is CASSPREGGQETQYF. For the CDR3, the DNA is TGTGCTAGCAGCCCTCGGGAGGGAGGGCAAGAGACCCAGTACTTC. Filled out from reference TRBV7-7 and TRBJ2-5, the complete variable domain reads GAGVSQSPRYKVTKRGQDVTLRCDPISSHATLYWYQQALGQGPEFLTYFNYEAQPDKSGLPSDRFSAERPEGSISTLTIQRTEQRDSAMYRCASSPREGGQETQYFGPGTRLLVL.